The 4 T cell receptor beta chains presented below share a single source sample, sequenced in a study of CD8+ T cells in alopecia areata. As the sequencing template, cDNA was produced by extracting RNA and reverse transcribing it. Assay used: immunoSEQ multiplex PCR; TCRdb lists only in-frame clones, some missing. The data contain about 150,000 clones, around half of them singletons. The specimen was CD8+ T cells sorted from blood, collected at week 0. These receptors all come from a human donor with alopecia areata.

The chain employs TRBV4-3 and TRBJ1-6; 7 bases agree with TRBD1. This CDR3 is 17 amino acids long. Germline CDR1 reads LGHNA; CDR2 reads YSLEER. The J segment lost 4 bases and the V segment lost 3 bases, leaving 9 bases of the junction unmatched. CDR3 sequence: CASSQDTGALYNSPLHF. CDR3 coding DNA: TGCGCCAGCAGCCAGGATACAGGGGCCTTGTATAATTCACCCCTCCACTTT.

This clone was seen only a few times. This sequence joins TRBV29-1 and TRBJ1-2; D is perhaps TRBD1 (5 bases). Trimming pared 5 bases from V and 0 bases from J, leaving 10 bases between. CDR1 and CDR2 from the germline V gene are SQVTM and ANQGSEA. The length of the CDR3 is 13 residues. CDR3 region: CSVRTGANYGYTF. CDR3 DNA sequence: TGCAGCGTTAGAACAGGTGCTAACTATGGCTACACCTTC.

Only one count was recorded for this clone. The chain employs TRBV5-1 and TRBJ2-7, with D maybe TRBD1 (5 bases). Germline CDR1 SGHRS, CDR2 YFSETQ. V lost 4 bases and J lost 3, with 8 bases in between. CDR3 size: 12 residues. The CDR3 loop reads CASSPDSYEQYF. The CDR3 DNA is TGCGCCAGCAGCCCAGACAGCTACGAGCAGTACTTC.

Only one count was recorded for this clone. This chain joins TRBV11-2 and TRBJ2-3, with 7 bases matching TRBD1. The CDR3 is 17 amino acids. The trim removed 5 bases at V and 3 bases at J, leaving 14 bases unmatched. Germline values: CDR1 SGHAT, CDR2 FQNNGV. CDR3 sequence: CASSTHPTGKGTDTQYF. CDR3 coding DNA: TGTGCCAGCAGCACTCACCCGACAGGGAAGGGGACAGATACGCAGTATTTT.